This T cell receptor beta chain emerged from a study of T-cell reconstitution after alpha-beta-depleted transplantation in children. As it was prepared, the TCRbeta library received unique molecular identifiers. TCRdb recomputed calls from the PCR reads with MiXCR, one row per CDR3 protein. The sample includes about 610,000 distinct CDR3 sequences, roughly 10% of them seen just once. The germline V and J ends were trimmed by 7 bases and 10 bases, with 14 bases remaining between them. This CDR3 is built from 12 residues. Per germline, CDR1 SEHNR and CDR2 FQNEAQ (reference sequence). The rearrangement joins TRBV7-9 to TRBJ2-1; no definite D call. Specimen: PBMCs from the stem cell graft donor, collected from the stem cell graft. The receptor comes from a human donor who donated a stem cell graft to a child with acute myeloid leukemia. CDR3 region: CASTHSPEEQFF. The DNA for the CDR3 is TGTGCCAGCACCCATTCTCCCGAGGAGCAGTTCTTC.